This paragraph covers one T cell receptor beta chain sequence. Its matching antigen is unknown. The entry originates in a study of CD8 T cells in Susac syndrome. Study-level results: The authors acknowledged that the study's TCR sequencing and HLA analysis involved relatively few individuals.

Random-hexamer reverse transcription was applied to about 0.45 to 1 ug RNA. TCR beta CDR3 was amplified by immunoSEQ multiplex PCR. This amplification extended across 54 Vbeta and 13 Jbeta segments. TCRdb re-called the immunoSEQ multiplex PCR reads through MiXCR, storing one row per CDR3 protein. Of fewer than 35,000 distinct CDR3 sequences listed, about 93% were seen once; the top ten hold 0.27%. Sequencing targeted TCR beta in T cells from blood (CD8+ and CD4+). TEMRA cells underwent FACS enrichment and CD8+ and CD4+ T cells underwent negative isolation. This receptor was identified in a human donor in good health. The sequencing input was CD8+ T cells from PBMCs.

The CDR3, as DNA: TGTGCCAGCAGCTTAGCCAGGGCAAGCTCCTACGAGCAGTACTTC. Encoded protein: CASSLARASSYEQYF. V and J are TRBV7-9 and TRBJ2-7; perhaps TRBD1 as D (5 bases). Germline loops: CDR1 SEHNR, CDR2 FQNEAQ (reference sequence). The CDR3 has 15 amino acids. Deletions cut 0 bases from V and 0 bases from J, with 9 bases between.